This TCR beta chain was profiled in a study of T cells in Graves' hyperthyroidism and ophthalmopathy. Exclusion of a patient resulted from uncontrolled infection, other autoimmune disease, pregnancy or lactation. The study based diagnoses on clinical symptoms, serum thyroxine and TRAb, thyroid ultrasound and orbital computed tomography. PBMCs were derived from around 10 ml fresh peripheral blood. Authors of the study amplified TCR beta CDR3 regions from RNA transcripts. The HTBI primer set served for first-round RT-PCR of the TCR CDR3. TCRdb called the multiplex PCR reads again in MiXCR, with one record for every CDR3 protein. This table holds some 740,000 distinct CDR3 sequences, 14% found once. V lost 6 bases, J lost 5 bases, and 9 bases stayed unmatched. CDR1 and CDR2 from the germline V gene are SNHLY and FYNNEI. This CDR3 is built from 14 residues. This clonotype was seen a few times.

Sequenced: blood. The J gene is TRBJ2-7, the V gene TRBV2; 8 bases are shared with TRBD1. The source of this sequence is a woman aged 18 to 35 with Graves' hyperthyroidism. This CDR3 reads CASSRGTGWDEQYF. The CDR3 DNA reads TGTGCCAGCAGCCGAGGGACAGGTTGGGACGAGCAGTACTTC.